This record covers a single TCR beta chain. Antigen specificity is unknown. The data derive from a study of read filtering for tumor transcriptome and immune sequencing. As for the study in general: R-ISS stage counts were under ten for I, 15 to 20 for II, 7 for III. Per sample, TCR-region reads ranged about 4.05 to 11 million by IR-seq, roughly 85 to 1,300 by RNA-seq. Study results and caveats: RNA-seq captured clonotypes less deeply and reliably than IR-seq. Single-read clonotypes: roughly 81% of IR-seq clonotypes (about 3.5% of reads), about 70% of RNA-seq clonotypes (44.6% of reads).

Molecular barcoded adaptors covering alpha/delta and beta/gamma chains were used on roughly 400 ng RNA. TCRdb reprocessed the reads with MiXCR, giving one entry per CDR3 protein. The repertoire holds tens of thousands of distinct CDR3 sequences, with 20% to 25% as singletons. CDR3 size: 15 residues. From germline, CDR1 is MDHEN and CDR2 SYDVKM. The V gene lost 8 bases and the J gene lost 1 base, with 17 bases spanning the gap. This receptor was taken from a donor older than 35 with multiple myeloma. Sequenced input: a population of CD138-negative cells sorted from bone marrow. The chain employs TRBV28 and TRBJ1-1; perhaps TRBD1 as D (5 bases). This CDR3 is CASVPTGTANTEAFF. For the CDR3, the DNA is TGTGCCAGCGTACCGACCGGGACCGCGAACACTGAAGCTTTCTTT.